Shown below are 11 T cell receptor beta chains from a single sample sequenced in a study of cytomegalovirus exposure and HLA in healthy donors. The PCR made use of 60 Vbeta and 13 Jbeta primers. Sequenced by immunoSEQ multiplex PCR; TCRdb stores in-frame clones only, minus some. The table has 150,000 to 200,000 clones, approximately 72% seen once. Material: PBMCs. Every receptor here comes from a female donor in good health and CMV-seronegative.

This clone came up once. The V gene is TRBV2, the J gene TRBJ1-2, with 7 bases lining up with TRBD1. This CDR3 is built from 13 residues. Germline lookup yields CDR1 SNHLY and CDR2 FYNNEI. V gave up 6 bases and J gave up 0 bases; unmatched junction bases: 1. CDR3 in amino acids: CASRTGSNYGYTF. CDR3 DNA: TGTGCCAGCAGGACAGGGTCTAACTATGGCTACACCTTC. The whole variable domain, remainder taken from reference TRBV2 and TRBJ1-2, is EPEVTQTPSHQVTQMGQEVILRCVPISNHLYFYWYRQILGQKVEFLVSFYNNEISEKSEIFDDQFSVERPDGSNFTLKIRSTKLEDSAMYFCASRTGSNYGYTFGSGTRLTVV.

The V gene is TRBV5-1, the J gene TRBJ2-3; 14 positions agree with TRBD2. The J segment lost 4 bases and the V segment lost 4 bases, leaving 5 bases of the junction unmatched. The CDR3 has 16 amino acids. Germline V gene data show CDR1 as SGHRS and CDR2 as YFSETQ. CDR3 nucleotide sequence: TGCGCCAGCAGCCCGGGACTAGCGGGGGTAGCAGATACGCAGTATTTT. Its translation is CASSPGLAGVADTQYF.

The V call is TRBV7-9, the J call TRBJ2-5, with 10 bases matching TRBD2. V dropped 3 bases and J dropped 10; count of bases not matched to a gene: 8. The germline CDR1 and CDR2 sequences are SEHNR and FQNEAQ (reference sequence). CDR3 length: 14 amino acids. For the CDR3, the DNA is TGTGCCAGCAGCTTCCTATCGCTAGCGGGGGTCCAGTACTTC. The encoded protein is CASSFLSLAGVQYF.

The CDR3 DNA reads TGTGCCAGCAGTTACGATCCGGCGGGGAGGCCCCAGCATTTT. This translates into CASSYDPAGRPQHF. This sequence joins TRBV6-5 and TRBJ1-5; no clear D. The CDR3 covers 14 residues. Germline lookup yields CDR1 MNHEY and CDR2 SVGAGI. V was clipped by 2 bases and J by 9 bases, with 14 bases between them.

V and J are TRBV9 and TRBJ1-1; 8 bases are a match to TRBD1. Looked up from germline, CDR1 is SGDLS and CDR2 is YYNGEE. V was pared by 4 bases and J by 0 bases, with 2 bases of the junction left unmatched. CDR3 length equals 14 residues. CDR3 DNA sequence: TGTGCCAGCAGCCCACAGGGGGTGAACACTGAAGCTTTCTTT. Amino acids: CASSPQGVNTEAFF.

This chain connects TRBV19 to TRBJ2-5; 8 nucleotides agree with TRBD1. In germline, CDR1 is LNHDA, CDR2 SQIVND (reference sequence). This CDR3 spans 19 amino acids. The junction had 12 bases not matched to a gene; V was cut back by 0 bases and J by 0 bases. The CDR3 coding sequence is TGTGCCAGTAGTATAGATCTATGGTCGGACAGGGCTCACCAAGAGACCCAGTACTTC. Translating gives CASSIDLWSDRAHQETQYF.

V and J are TRBV29-1 and TRBJ1-1; 10 bases line up with TRBD1. The CDR3 has 16 amino acids. The germline V gene has CDR1 SQVTM and CDR2 ANQGSEA. J gave up 1 base and V 2 bases, and 7 bases lay outside the gene matches. The CDR3 region is CSVESWDRGTNTEAFF. The DNA for the CDR3 is TGCAGCGTTGAATCTTGGGACAGGGGAACGAACACTGAAGCTTTCTTT.

The count of this clone is one. This sequence joins TRBV29-1 and TRBJ1-1; 8 bases fit TRBD1. V shed 6 bases and J 7 bases; nucleotides not matched to a gene: 16. The CDR3 loop spans 15 amino acids. The germline gives CDR1 SQVTM, CDR2 ANQGSEA. In DNA, the CDR3 is TGCAGCGTGGCAGGGCAGGGGGCTGGTTTTGGTGAAGCTTTCTTT. Translating it yields CSVAGQGAGFGEAFF.

Points on this clone: The same CDR3 can be traced to other DNA sequences in this sample. The chain combines TRBV7-9 with TRBJ1-3; 8 nucleotides align to TRBD1. The CDR3 has 15 residues. After removal of 3 bases from V and 4 bases from J, the junction contained 5 bases not matched to a gene. CDR1 is SEHNR and CDR2 is FQNEAQ in the germline V gene (reference sequence). The CDR3 here is CASSLAGGTGNTIYF. The CDR3 DNA reads TGTGCCAGCAGCTTGGCAGGGGGCACAGGAAACACCATATATTTT.

The rearrangement uses TRBV5-1 and TRBJ2-5; 7 positions match TRBD2. This CDR3 is 15 amino acids long. V shed 3 bases, J shed 5 bases, and the junction held 10 bases outside the gene matches. Germline V gene lookup returns CDR1 SGHRS and CDR2 YFSETQ. The CDR3 sequence is CASSSVTQGGETQYF. Here the CDR3 DNA reads TGCGCCAGCAGCTCAGTTACTCAGGGAGGGGAGACCCAGTACTTC.

The chain employs TRBV4-1 and TRBJ2-3, with D tentatively TRBD1 (7 bases). The germline CDR1 and CDR2 sequences are MGHRA and YSYEKL. Trimming left V 4 bases short and J 6 bases short, with 26 bases between. This CDR3 has 18 amino acids. The CDR3 DNA reads TGCGCCAGCAGCCTGCGGGGACTTTCGACAGGGCCCGCGGATACGCAGTATTTT. Its translation is CASSLRGLSTGPADTQYF.